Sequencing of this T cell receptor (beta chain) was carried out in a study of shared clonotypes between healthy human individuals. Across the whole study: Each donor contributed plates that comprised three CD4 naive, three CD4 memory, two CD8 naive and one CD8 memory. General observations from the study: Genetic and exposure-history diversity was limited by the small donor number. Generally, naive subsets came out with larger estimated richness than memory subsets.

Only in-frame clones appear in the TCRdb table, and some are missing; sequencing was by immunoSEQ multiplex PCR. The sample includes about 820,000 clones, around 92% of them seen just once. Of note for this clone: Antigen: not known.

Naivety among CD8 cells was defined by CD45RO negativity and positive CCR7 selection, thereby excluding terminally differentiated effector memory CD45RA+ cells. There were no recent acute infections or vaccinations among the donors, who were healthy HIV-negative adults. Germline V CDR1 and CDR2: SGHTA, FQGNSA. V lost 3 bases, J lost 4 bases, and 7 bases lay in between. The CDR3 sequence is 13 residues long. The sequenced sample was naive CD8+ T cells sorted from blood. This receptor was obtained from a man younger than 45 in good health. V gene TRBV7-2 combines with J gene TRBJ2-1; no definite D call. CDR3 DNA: TGTGCCAGCAGCTTTTCGGGTTACAATGAGCAGTTCTTC. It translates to CASSFSGYNEQFF.